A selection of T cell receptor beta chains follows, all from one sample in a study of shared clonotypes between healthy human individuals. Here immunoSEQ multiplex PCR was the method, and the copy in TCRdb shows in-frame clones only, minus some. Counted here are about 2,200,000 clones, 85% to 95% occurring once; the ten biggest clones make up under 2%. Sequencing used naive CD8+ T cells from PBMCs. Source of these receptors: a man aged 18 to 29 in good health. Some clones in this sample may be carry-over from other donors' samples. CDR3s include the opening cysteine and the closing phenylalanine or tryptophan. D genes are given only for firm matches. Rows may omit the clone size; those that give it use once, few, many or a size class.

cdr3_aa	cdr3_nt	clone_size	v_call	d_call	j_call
CASSYGDRETGGYTF	TGTGCCAGCAGTTACGGGGACAGGGAAACTGGTGGCTACACCTTC	-	TRBV6-6	TRBD1	TRBJ1-2
CASSEDLEETQYF	TGTGCCAGCAGTGAAGACCTCGAGGAGACCCAGTACTTC	-	TRBV6-1	-	TRBJ2-5
CASSDHRGSYEQYF	TGTGCCAGCAGTGACCACAGGGGCTCCTACGAGCAGTACTTC	-	TRBV25-1	TRBD1	TRBJ2-7
CASSLALAGRSDEQFF	TGTGCCAGCAGCTTGGCTCTAGCGGGACGTTCGGATGAGCAGTTCTTC	once	TRBV5-4	TRBD2	TRBJ2-1
CASSQGQGNSYNEQFF	TGTGCCAGCAGCCAGGGCCAAGGGAACTCCTACAATGAGCAGTTCTTC	-	TRBV4-2	-	TRBJ2-1
CASNLAGVNTEAFF	TGTGCCAGCAACCTGGCGGGGGTGAACACTGAAGCTTTCTTT	-	TRBV9	-	TRBJ1-1
CASSFGGKGTLHF	TGTGCCAGCAGTTTCGGGGGGAAGGGCACCCTCCACTTT	-	TRBV28	-	TRBJ1-6
CASSLGLAGGPDTQYF	TGTGCCAGCAGCCTGGGACTAGCGGGAGGGCCTGATACGCAGTATTTT	-	TRBV11-1	TRBD2	TRBJ2-3
CASSRARPDWIPPGETQYF	TGTGCCAGCAGCCGAGCACGACCTGATTGGATTCCCCCGGGAGAGACCCAGTACTTC	-	TRBV11-2	-	TRBJ2-5
CASSQDIEAYEQYF	TGCGCCAGCAGCCAAGACATTGAGGCCTACGAGCAGTACTTC	-	TRBV4-1	-	TRBJ2-7
CASSFDRGPDTQYF	TGTGCCAGCAGTTTCGACAGGGGGCCGGATACGCAGTATTTT	-	TRBV28	TRBD1	TRBJ2-3
CASSYRGAGNTEAFF	TGTGCCAGCAGTTACCGGGGGGCTGGGAACACTGAAGCTTTCTTT	-	TRBV6-7	-	TRBJ1-1
CASSSRLAGGRYNEQFF	TGTGCCAGCAGCTCCCGGCTAGCGGGAGGTCGATACAATGAGCAGTTCTTC	-	TRBV7-8	TRBD2	TRBJ2-1
CASSYGDSNEQFF	TGTGCCAGTAGTTATGGAGACTCAAATGAGCAGTTCTTC	-	TRBV19	-	TRBJ2-1
CASSYIVGGGDQPQHF	TGTGCCAGTAGTTACATAGTGGGGGGAGGAGATCAGCCCCAGCATTTT	-	TRBV19	-	TRBJ1-5
CAISEKAYRETYSGNTIYF	TGTGCCATCAGTGAGAAGGCCTACAGGGAAACCTACTCTGGAAACACCATATATTTT	-	TRBV10-3	-	TRBJ1-3
CASSHTQEFLYEQYF	TGTGCCAGCAGTCATACCCAGGAGTTTCTATACGAGCAGTACTTC	-	TRBV6-5	-	TRBJ2-7
CASSGQGGAARGYTF	TGTGCCAGCAGTGGGCAAGGGGGCGCGGCACGAGGCTACACCTTC	-	TRBV2	TRBD1	TRBJ1-2
CASSAQERNTGELFF	TGTGCCAGCAGCGCCCAAGAACGAAACACCGGGGAGCTGTTTTTT	-	TRBV9	-	TRBJ2-2
CASSTWTSGIYEQYF	TGTGCCAGCAGCACCTGGACTAGCGGGATCTACGAGCAGTACTTC	-	TRBV5-6	TRBD2	TRBJ2-7
CASSQTPLEEIF	TGTGCCAGCAGTCAGACCCCCCTAGAGGAGATCTTC	-	TRBV28	-	TRBJ2-1
CASSHPRDRRSHF	TGTGCCAGCAGCCACCCCCGGGACAGGCGATCGCATTTT	-	TRBV5-8	TRBD1	TRBJ1-5
CASSLAGGNGYTF	TGTGCCAGCAGCTTGGCAGGGGGTAATGGCTACACCTTC	-	TRBV7-9	TRBD1	TRBJ1-2
CASSYASGLFYEQYF	TGTGCCAGCAGTTACGCTAGCGGCCTATTCTACGAGCAGTACTTC	-	TRBV6-5	TRBD2	TRBJ2-7
CASSLGWRGQTAFVTYEQYF	TGTGCCAGCAGTTTAGGGTGGCGCGGACAGACAGCGTTCGTAACCTACGAGCAGTACTTC	-	TRBV28	-	TRBJ2-7
CASSLARYTITEAFF	TGTGCCAGCAGCTTAGCTCGGTATACGATCACTGAAGCTTTCTTT	-	TRBV7-2	-	TRBJ1-1
CASSLAGALGYTF	TGTGCCAGCAGCTTAGCAGGGGCGCTTGGCTACACCTTC	-	TRBV7-8	-	TRBJ1-2
CASSPDGHSNQPQHF	TGTGCCAGCTCTCCAGATGGCCATAGCAATCAGCCCCAGCATTTT	once	TRBV18	-	TRBJ1-5
CASSLGTGRTYEQYF	TGTGCCAGCAGCTTGGGAACCGGGAGAACCTACGAGCAGTACTTC	-	TRBV27	-	TRBJ2-7
CASSLVWVGEGHTEAFF	TGTGCCAGCAGCTTAGTGTGGGTAGGGGAAGGTCACACTGAAGCTTTCTTT	-	TRBV7-9	-	TRBJ1-1
CATSSGKETQYF	TGTGCCACCAGCAGCGGGAAGGAGACCCAGTACTTC	once	TRBV15	-	TRBJ2-5
CAWRRARLSSNTGELFF	TGTGCCTGGAGGAGGGCTCGGTTGAGTTCTAACACCGGGGAGCTGTTTTTT	-	TRBV30	-	TRBJ2-2
CASSSGTSGTQQQYF	TGTGCCAGCAGTTCAGGGACTAGCGGGACCCAACAGCAGTACTTC	once	TRBV27	TRBD2	TRBJ2-7
CSVVGDRGTGVNVLTF	TGCAGCGTTGTTGGAGACAGGGGAACTGGGGTCAACGTCCTGACTTTC	-	TRBV29-1	TRBD1	TRBJ2-6
CASSPTRSGRTNTEAFF	TGTGCCAGCAGCCCCACCCGGTCGGGGCGGACGAACACTGAAGCTTTCTTT	-	TRBV5-4	-	TRBJ1-1
CASSLVLTTAYGYTF	TGTGCCAGCAGCTTAGTACTGACTACAGCCTATGGCTACACCTTC	-	TRBV7-9	-	TRBJ1-2
CASSIGQGQTEAFF	TGCGCCAGCAGCATAGGACAGGGGCAGACTGAAGCTTTCTTT	once	TRBV5-1	TRBD1	TRBJ1-1
CASSPALSGANVLTF	TGTGCCAGCAGTCCCGCACTCTCTGGGGCCAACGTCCTGACTTTC	-	TRBV27	-	TRBJ2-6
CASSEGRESTDTQYF	TGCGCCAGCAGTGAGGGTCGGGAAAGCACAGATACGCAGTATTTT	once	TRBV10-1	-	TRBJ2-3
CSVERRGDSYNEQFF	TGCAGCGTTGAACGGCGGGGTGACTCCTACAATGAGCAGTTCTTC	-	TRBV29-1	-	TRBJ2-1
CASSQPGTGRGTQYF	TGCGCCAGCAGCCAGCCCGGGACAGGGAGAGGGACCCAGTACTTC	-	TRBV4-1	TRBD1	TRBJ2-5
CASSSGARETQYF	TGTGCCAGTAGCTCGGGGGCGCGAGAGACCCAGTACTTC	-	TRBV19	-	TRBJ2-5
CASSRTEGTGLAGESTDTQYF	TGTGCCAGCAGCCGAACCGAGGGCACGGGACTAGCGGGAGAGAGCACAGATACGCAGTATTTT	-	TRBV13	TRBD2	TRBJ2-3
CASSIPDPYEQYF	TGTGCCAGTAGTATTCCAGATCCCTACGAGCAGTACTTC	-	TRBV19	-	TRBJ2-7
CATSRDEMNTEAFF	TGTGCCACCAGCAGAGATGAAATGAACACTGAAGCTTTCTTT	once	TRBV15	-	TRBJ1-1
CASSYSIGPSPFEQFF	TGTGCCAGCAGTTACTCGATAGGTCCTAGCCCATTTGAGCAGTTCTTC	-	TRBV6-5	-	TRBJ2-1